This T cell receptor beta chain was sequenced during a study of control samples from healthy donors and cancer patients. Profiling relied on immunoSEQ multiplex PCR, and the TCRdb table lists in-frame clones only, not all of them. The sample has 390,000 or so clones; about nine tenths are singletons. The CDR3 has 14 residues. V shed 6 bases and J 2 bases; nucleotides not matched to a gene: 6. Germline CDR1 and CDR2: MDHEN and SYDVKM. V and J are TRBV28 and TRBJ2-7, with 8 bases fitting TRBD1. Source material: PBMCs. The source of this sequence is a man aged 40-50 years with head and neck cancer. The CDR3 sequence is CASRPDRAAYEQYF. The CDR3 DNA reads TGTGCCAGCAGACCGGACAGGGCGGCCTACGAGCAGTACTTC.